Following are 24 T cell receptor beta chains from one sample sequenced in a study of blood T cell repertoires in COVID-19. TCRdb's copy holds only in-frame clones and misses some; the assay was immunoSEQ multiplex PCR. This table has roughly 220,000 clones, 60% to 85% appearing once. Sequencing was performed on peripheral blood. The receptors here all came from a woman aged 70-85 years with acute or convalescent COVID-19.

The chain employs TRBV18 and TRBJ2-1; 10 positions match TRBD2. Looked up from germline, CDR1 is KGHSH and CDR2 is LQKENI. The CDR3 has 21 amino acids. The J segment lost 7 bases and the V segment lost 6 bases, leaving 27 bases of the junction unmatched. CDR3 nucleotide sequence: TGTGCCAGCTCTACCACGTCCCCACAGGGGAAAGCGGGAGGGCCGAGGAATGAGCAGTTCTTC. The encoded protein is CASSTTSPQGKAGGPRNEQFF.

This chain joins TRBV6-5 and TRBJ1-1; the D is unclear. V was trimmed by 7 bases and J by 7 bases, leaving 19 bases between them. The CDR3 runs 14 residues. Germline-derived CDR1 and CDR2 are MNHEY and SVGAGI. CDR3 loop: CASNLLAGVNEAFF. The DNA of the CDR3 is TGTGCCAGCAACCTCCTAGCGGGCGTTAATGAAGCTTTCTTT.

This rearrangement joins TRBV2 to TRBJ2-7, with 7 positions matching TRBD2. The CDR3 extends over 14 amino acids. Germline V gives CDR1 SNHLY, CDR2 FYNNEI. Trimming took 5 bases from V and 4 from J; bases not matched to a gene: 8. The CDR3 DNA follows: TGTGCCAGCAGTCGGACTAGAAGAAGATACGAGCAGTACTTC. Protein product: CASSRTRRRYEQYF.

CDR3: CAWSVDGSVRVGELFF. The CDR3 DNA is TGTGCCTGGAGTGTGGACGGGAGTGTAAGGGTCGGGGAGCTGTTTTTT. This rearrangement joins TRBV30 to TRBJ2-2; tentative D call: TRBD2 (6 bases). The CDR3 is 16 residues long. Trimming pared 0 bases from V and 7 bases from J, leaving 18 bases between. Germline CDR1 GTSNPN, CDR2 SVGIG (reference sequence). Supplemented by reference TRBV30 and TRBJ2-2, the full variable domain reads SQTIHQWPATLVQPVGSPLSLECTVEGTSNPNLYWYRQAAGRGLQLLFYSVGIGQISSEVPQNLSASRPQDRQFILSSKKLLLSDSGFYLCAWSVDGSVRVGELFFGEGSRLTVL.

The V gene is TRBV5-4, the J gene TRBJ2-3; 7 positions match TRBD1. The CDR3 runs 13 residues. The V gene's germline CDR1 is SGHNT and CDR2 YYREEE (reference sequence). The ends lost 10 bases at V and 4 bases at J; junction bases unmatched: 9. The CDR3 reads CAVAGGGSDTQYF. The CDR3 DNA is TGTGCCGTCGCAGGGGGTGGGTCAGATACGCAGTATTTT.

This sequence joins TRBV24-1 and TRBJ1-1, with 11 bases aligning to TRBD1. The CDR3 is 14 amino acids. Trimming cost V 7 bases and J 3 bases; bases outside gene matches: 3. Germline V CDR1 and CDR2: KGHDR, SFDVKD. The CDR3 nucleotides read TGTGCCACCAGAGGGACAGGGGGATACACTGAAGCTTTCTTT. Encoded protein: CATRGTGGYTEAFF.

This clone was seen a few times. This chain joins TRBV28 and TRBJ2-2; tentative D call: TRBD2 (5 bases). The V end was cut by 6 bases, the J end by 6 bases, with 14 bases between. Germline V lookup: CDR1 MDHEN, CDR2 SYDVKM. The CDR3 loop spans 14 amino acids. CDR3 nucleotides: TGTGCCAGCAGGCTACTGGACTCGCCCGGGGAGCTGTTTTTT. Encoded protein: CASRLLDSPGELFF.

This clone was seen a handful of times. The V and J genes are TRBV6-6 and TRBJ2-5; TRBD1 matches 7 bases. With 4 bases clipped from V and 3 bases from J, the junction kept 11 bases outside the gene matches. Germline CDR1 MNHNY, CDR2 SVGAGI (reference sequence). CDR3 length: 16 amino acids. The CDR3 DNA is TGTGCCAGCAGTTCCACGAGGGCAGGGGGAGAAGAGACCCAGTACTTC. It is translated as CASSSTRAGGEETQYF.

The chain links TRBV28 to TRBJ1-1; TRBD1 matches at 7 bases. Germline assignment: CDR1 MDHEN and CDR2 SYDVKM. This CDR3 has 16 amino acids. The V gene end was trimmed by 5 bases and the J gene end by 0 bases; junction bases not matched to a gene: 9. CDR3 in DNA: TGTGCCAGCAGTCCTATGGGACAGACCATGAACACTGAAGCTTTCTTT. It specifies CASSPMGQTMNTEAFF.

The chain's CDR3 is CAWNSGVLLNEKLFF. The CDR3 DNA reads TGTGCCTGGAACTCAGGGGTTCTCCTTAATGAAAAACTGTTTTTT. This rearrangement joins TRBV30 to TRBJ1-4; perhaps TRBD1 as D (6 bases). Trimming stripped 4 bases from V and 4 bases from J, with 16 bases between. This CDR3 is 15 amino acids long. CDR1 and CDR2 (germline): GTSNPN, SVGIG (reference sequence).

This chain uses TRBV29-1 with TRBJ2-1, with a weak D call TRBD2 (6 bases). Trimming took 6 bases from V and 0 from J, leaving 9 bases between them. Germline V CDR1 and CDR2: SQVTM, ANQGSEA. The CDR3 is made up of 13 amino acids. CDR3 nucleotide sequence: TGCAGCGTGGGACTTAGCTCCTACAATGAGCAGTTCTTC. This gives the protein CSVGLSSYNEQFF.

This sequence joins TRBV29-1 and TRBJ2-2, with 7 positions matching TRBD1. V lost 5 bases, J lost 4 bases, and 4 bases stayed unmatched. The CDR3 consists of 13 residues. The germline V gene encodes CDR1 SQVTM and CDR2 ANQGSEA. DNA of the CDR3: TGCAGCGTTTCGGGGACAGCCACCGGGGAGCTGTTTTTT. It yields the protein CSVSGTATGELFF.

This clone was counted between two and nine times. V usage is TRBV10-1 and J usage is TRBJ2-1; the match to TRBD2 covers 8 bases. CDR1 is WNHNN, CDR2 SYGVQD, per germline (reference sequence). The CDR3 has 14 amino acids. Germline trimming cut 11 bases from V and 8 bases from J; bases unmatched to any gene: 14. Here the CDR3 DNA reads TGCGCCTCCTCGGCGGGACTAGAGCATCATGAGCAGTTCTTC. Its protein is CASSAGLEHHEQFF.

This clone was recorded once. The chain couples TRBV18 to TRBJ2-5, with 12 bases aligning to TRBD1. From germline, CDR1 is KGHSH and CDR2 LQKENI. This CDR3 is 15 amino acids long. V shed 6 bases and J 5 bases; nucleotides not matched to a gene: 7. The DNA of the CDR3 is TGTGCCAGCTCCCCCGGGACAGGGGGCAAGGAGACCCAGTACTTC. Amino acids: CASSPGTGGKETQYF. Full variable domain (remainder filled in from reference TRBV18 and TRBJ2-5): NAGVMQNPRHLVRRRGQEARLRCSPMKGHSHVYWYRQLPEEGLKFMVYLQKENIIDESGMPKERFSAEFPKEGPSILRIQQVVRGDSAAYFCASSPGTGGKETQYFGPGTRLLVL.

The V and J genes are TRBV3-1 (or the pseudogene TRBV3-2) and TRBJ1-1; 7 bases are a match to TRBD1. V was clipped by 6 bases and J by 1 base; unmatched bases: 2. Germline V CDR1 and CDR2: LGHDT, YNNKEL (reference sequence). There are 13 residues in the CDR3. This CDR3 is CASSYRGNTEAFF. The CDR3 DNA reads as TGTGCCAGCAGTTACAGGGGGAACACTGAAGCTTTCTTT.

The genes are TRBV7-3 and TRBJ2-5; 7 nucleotides match TRBD2. This CDR3 is built from 15 residues. The germline V gene encodes CDR1 SGHTA and CDR2 FQGTGA. The V gene end was trimmed by 4 bases and the J gene end by 1 base; junction bases not matched to a gene: 6. The CDR3 DNA reads as TGTGCCAGCAGCTGGAGCGGGACGACCCAAGAGACCCAGTACTTC. Encoded protein: CASSWSGTTQETQYF.

The chain carries TRBV18 and TRBJ1-1; 9 bases are a match to TRBD1. V shed 3 bases, J shed 4 bases, and the junction held 9 bases outside the gene matches. This CDR3 has 16 residues. The V gene's germline CDR1 is KGHSH and CDR2 LQKENI. CDR3 residues: CASSPVPGQGFTEAFF. The CDR3 coding sequence is TGTGCCAGCTCACCCGTCCCGGGACAGGGATTCACTGAAGCTTTCTTT.

The V and J genes are TRBV6-5 and TRBJ1-5, with 10 bases aligning to TRBD1. Germline values: CDR1 MNHEY, CDR2 SVGAGI. This CDR3 has 14 residues. The V gene end was trimmed by 4 bases and the J gene end by 7 bases; junction bases not matched to a gene: 4. The DNA for the CDR3 is TGTGCCAGCAGTTCCGGGACAGGGGAACAGCCCCAGCATTTT. Its translation is CASSSGTGEQPQHF.

The rearrangement links TRBV7-2 to TRBJ2-7; TRBD1 agrees at 7 bases. This CDR3 has 15 residues. Germline-derived CDR1 and CDR2 are SGHTA and FQGNSA. After removal of 2 bases from V and 2 bases from J, the junction contained 6 bases not matched to a gene. CDR3 amino acids: CASSLSRGSTYEQYF. CDR3 sequence (DNA): TGTGCCAGCAGCTTATCCAGGGGGTCTACCTACGAGCAGTACTTC. The full variable domain, rest sourced from reference TRBV7-2 and TRBJ2-7, is GAGVSQSPSNKVTEKGKDVELRCDPISGHTALYWYRQSLGQGLEFLIYFQGNSAPDKSGLPSDRFSAERTGGSVSTLTIQRTQQEDSAVYLCASSLSRGSTYEQYFGPGTRLTVT.

The rearrangement links TRBV5-1 to TRBJ2-5; the match to TRBD2 covers 12 bases. V was pared by 4 bases and J by 5 bases, with 9 bases of the junction left unmatched. The CDR3 covers 16 residues. The germline gives CDR1 SGHRS, CDR2 YFSETQ. CDR3 in amino acids: CASSPGLAGNVETQYF. CDR3 DNA: TGCGCCAGCAGCCCCGGACTAGCGGGAAATGTGGAGACCCAGTACTTC.

The chain employs TRBV18 and TRBJ2-3; D perhaps matches TRBD2 (6 bases). CDR1 and CDR2 (germline): KGHSH, LQKENI. This CDR3 is built from 19 residues. Between the trimmed V and J ends, which lost 1 base and 5 bases, there was a span of 25 bases. For the CDR3, the DNA is TGTGCCAGCTCACCACGGAGGTTTGCTAGCGCCGAGATCCGAGATACGCAGTATTTT. Residues: CASSPRRFASAEIRDTQYF.

The rearrangement links TRBV18 to TRBJ2-7; no firm D call. The CDR3 contains 14 residues. Trimming pared 0 bases from V and 0 bases from J, leaving 6 bases between. Germline V lookup: CDR1 KGHSH, CDR2 LQKENI. The CDR3: CASSPPNYSYEQYF. Written as DNA, the CDR3 is TGTGCCAGCTCACCACCGAACTACTCCTACGAGCAGTACTTC. The variable domain in full, completed from reference TRBV18 and TRBJ2-7, reads NAGVMQNPRHLVRRRGQEARLRCSPMKGHSHVYWYRQLPEEGLKFMVYLQKENIIDESGMPKERFSAEFPKEGPSILRIQQVVRGDSAAYFCASSPPNYSYEQYFGPGTRLTVT.

Worth noting for this clone: It is unclear where the CDR3 begins or ends on the DNA, so no DNA is shown, and the CDR3 is as TCRdb lists it. V gene TRBV18 combines with J gene TRBJ1-1; TRBD1 is taken as the D call from the table, unchecked against the DNA. The CDR3 is 19 amino acids long, termini counted. Germline V lookup: CDR1 KGHSH, CDR2 LQKENI. The CDR3 protein is CASSPLFGPGYGMNTEAFF.

The gene calls are TRBV7-2 and TRBJ2-7; a weak D match, TRBD2 (7 bases). CDR1 and CDR2 from the germline V gene are SGHTA and FQGNSA. V was trimmed by 4 bases and J by 0 bases, leaving 13 bases between them. The length of the CDR3 is 15 residues. The chain's CDR3 is CASSSPGGPSYEQYF. The CDR3 nucleotides are TGTGCCAGCAGCTCCCCGGGGGGCCCCTCCTACGAGCAGTACTTC.